This T cell receptor beta chain was identified during a study of T cells after posttransplantation cyclophosphamide. Some clones are missing from TCRdb's copy, which holds only in-frame ones; the method was immunoSEQ multiplex PCR. The sample yields more than 50,000 clones, about 86% seen once. Source material: PBMCs. This TCR derives from a man younger than 45 with a blood cancer, CMV-positive, and with a related stem cell donor.

The CDR3 spells CASRPDTNTGELFF. The DNA for the CDR3 is TGTGCCAGCAGGCCTGACACGAACACCGGGGAGCTGTTTTTT. The gene calls are TRBV2 and TRBJ2-2; D is undetermined. The germline V gene encodes CDR1 SNHLY and CDR2 FYNNEI. The CDR3 is 14 amino acids. V lost 6 bases and J 0 bases, leaving 8 bases between the germline ends.